This T cell receptor (beta chain) was recovered during a study of CDR3 diversity in severe acne. Germline lookup yields CDR1 SGHRS and CDR2 YFSETQ. The CDR3 is made up of 15 amino acids. J was trimmed by 4 bases and V by 0 bases; bases with no gene match: 5. TCRdb itself ran the PCR reads through MiXCR, one entry per CDR3 protein. The data contain roughly 79,000 distinct CDR3 sequences, approximately 54% of them seen just once; the ten biggest clones take up around a tenth. This clonotype appeared many times. Input material: blood. The chain has TRBV5-1 and TRBJ2-7; 9 bases fit TRBD1. This receptor was obtained from a male donor with severe acne vulgaris. The chain's CDR3 is CASSLVQGAVYEQYF. The CDR3 nucleotides are TGCGCCAGCAGCTTGGTACAGGGGGCAGTGTACGAGCAGTACTTC.